Listed here are 28 T cell receptor beta chains from one sample, sequenced in a study of shared clonotypes between healthy human individuals. Some clones are missing from TCRdb's copy, which holds only in-frame ones; the method was immunoSEQ multiplex PCR. Found here are roughly 2,000,000 clones, over 85% of them singletons; the top ten hold under 2%. The naive CD8 subset, CD45RO-negative cells positively selected for CCR7, excluded terminally differentiated effector memory CD45RA+ cells. What was sequenced was naive CD8+ T cells from PBMCs. The origin of the receptors is a man between 18 and 35 years old in good health. Some clones in this sample may be carry-over from other donors' samples.

V and J are TRBV5-1 and TRBJ2-5; 8 nucleotides agree with TRBD2. V lost 1 base, J lost 1 base, and 6 bases stayed unmatched. Germline CDR1 is SGHRS and CDR2 is YFSETQ. The CDR3 totals 16 residues. The CDR3 region is CASSLNREGLQETQYF. The CDR3 DNA is TGCGCCAGCAGCTTGAATCGGGAGGGCCTCCAAGAGACCCAGTACTTC.

The chain carries TRBV27 and TRBJ2-5; D remains ambiguous. The DNA end favors TRBJ2-7, so the J call may be wrong. The CDR3 is 13 amino acids. The germline CDR1 and CDR2 sequences are MNHEY and SMNVEV (reference sequence). CDR3: CASSLSYNYEQYF. CDR3 coding DNA: TGTGCCAGCAGTTTATCGTATAATTACGAGCAGTACTTC.

The sample holds one count of this clone. The chain is built from TRBV5-4 and TRBJ2-7; the D gene could be TRBD1 or TRBD2 (5 bases each). This CDR3 is 15 amino acids long. In germline, CDR1 is SGHNT, CDR2 YYREEE (reference sequence). The germline V and J ends were trimmed by 4 bases and 0 bases, with 14 bases remaining between them. CDR3: CASSPGRSSSYEQYF. CDR3 nucleotides: TGTGCCAGCAGCCCGGGGCGTTCGAGCTCCTACGAGCAGTACTTC.

The chain is built from TRBV4-1 and TRBJ2-2; D gene unclear. V was pared by 3 bases and J by 0 bases, with 14 bases between. This CDR3 is built from 17 residues. In germline, CDR1 is MGHRA, CDR2 YSYEKL. The CDR3 spells CASSHVVRGANTGELFF. CDR3 coding DNA: TGCGCCAGCAGCCATGTAGTTCGTGGCGCGAACACCGGGGAGCTGTTTTTT.

The chain couples TRBV7-9 to TRBJ2-7; D tentatively fits TRBD1 or TRBD2 (5 bases each). The V and J ends lost 0 bases and 7 bases respectively, with 13 bases between them. CDR1 and CDR2 (germline): SEHNR, FQNEAQ (reference sequence). The CDR3 length is 14 residues. The CDR3 nucleotides are TGTGCCAGCAGCTTAGCGAGGGACCCGGGGGAGCAGTACTTC. Translating gives CASSLARDPGEQYF.

V is TRBV29-1 and J is TRBJ2-1; possibly TRBD2 for D (6 bases). The CDR3 consists of 14 residues. CDR1 is SQVTM and CDR2 is ANQGSEA in the germline V gene. The V gene lost 4 bases and the J gene lost 3 bases, with 13 bases spanning the gap. CDR3 bases: TGCAGCGTTGGCCGGGACTCAAGCTACAATGAGCAGTTCTTC. Translation gives CSVGRDSSYNEQFF.

This sequence joins TRBV4-1 and TRBJ1-5; no reliable D call. Germline CDR1 is MGHRA and CDR2 is YSYEKL. V lost 0 bases to trimming and J lost 1 base, with 10 bases between them. The CDR3 spans 16 residues. The CDR3: CASSQDELGSNQPQHF. The CDR3 DNA follows: TGCGCCAGCAGCCAAGATGAGCTTGGGAGCAATCAGCCCCAGCATTTT.

The chain uses TRBV27 and TRBJ2-2, with D uncertain. Trimming took 3 bases from V and 7 from J, leaving 6 bases between them. The CDR3 runs 12 residues. The germline gives CDR1 MNHEY, CDR2 SMNVEV (reference sequence). The CDR3 loop is CASSFFGGELFF. CDR3 nucleotides: TGTGCCAGCAGTTTCTTCGGCGGGGAGCTGTTTTTT.

The V and J genes are TRBV28 and TRBJ2-2; D might be TRBD2 (6 bases). Germline V gives CDR1 MDHEN, CDR2 SYDVKM. V was trimmed by 4 bases and J by 4 bases, leaving 16 bases between them. The CDR3 spans 16 residues. The CDR3 protein is CASSSGPGEGTGELFF. DNA of the CDR3: TGTGCCAGCAGTTCCGGGCCGGGAGAAGGCACCGGGGAGCTGTTTTTT.

The CDR3 DNA sequence: TGCGCCAGCAGCAAAGTGGACAGGGTGGGCACCGGGGAGCTGTTTTTT. It codes for CASSKVDRVGTGELFF. The rearrangement joins TRBV5-1 to TRBJ2-2; TRBD1 aligns across 8 bases. Trimming cost V 4 bases and J 4 bases; bases outside gene matches: 9. Germline loops: CDR1 SGHRS, CDR2 YFSETQ. This CDR3 is built from 16 residues.

This sequence joins TRBV7-9 and TRBJ2-2; 13 bases align to TRBD2. Germline values: CDR1 SEHNR, CDR2 FQNEAQ (reference sequence). V lost 1 base, J lost 3 bases, and 2 bases stayed unmatched. This CDR3 is 17 amino acids long. Here the CDR3 reads CASSLGTSGRDTGELFF. The CDR3, as DNA: TGTGCCAGCAGCTTAGGCACTAGCGGGAGGGACACCGGGGAGCTGTTTTTT.

The CDR3 nucleotides are TGTGCCAGTAGTATGCTCGGCGGTTGGCTTGAAAAACTGTTTTTT. It yields the protein CASSMLGGWLEKLFF. V is TRBV19 and J is TRBJ1-4; D ambiguous. Germline V lookup: CDR1 LNHDA, CDR2 SQIVND (reference sequence). V was cut by 3 bases and J by 7 bases, with 15 bases left in between. There are 15 residues in the CDR3. Full variable domain (missing parts from reference TRBV19 and TRBJ1-4): DGGITQSPKYLFRKEGQNVTLSCEQNLNHDAMYWYRQDPGQGLRLIYYSQIVNDFQKGDIAEGYSVSREKKESFPLTVTSAQKNPTAFYLCASSMLGGWLEKLFFGSGTQLSVL.

The chain couples TRBV12-5 to TRBJ1-2; the D gene is possibly TRBD1 (5 bases). The germline CDR1 and CDR2 sequences are LGHNT and FRNRAP. There are 16 residues in the CDR3. Trimming shortened V by 1 base and J by 8 bases, and 20 bases separated the two germline ends. CDR3 nucleotide sequence: TGTGCTAGTGGTTTGGCGAAGACAGCCCCGATTGTCGGCTACACCTTC. Its protein is CASGLAKTAPIVGYTF.

This sequence joins TRBV28 and TRBJ2-2, with unresolved D. Trimming stripped 3 bases from V and 1 base from J, with 9 bases between. This CDR3 has 15 residues. CDR1 is MDHEN and CDR2 is SYDVKM in the germline V gene. CDR3 protein: CASSFGIRNTGELFF. The CDR3 DNA reads as TGTGCCAGCAGTTTCGGTATTCGGAACACCGGGGAGCTGTTTTTT.

This clone has just one count. The CDR3 is CASSLWTSGRTDTQYF. The CDR3 bases are TGTGCCAGCAGCCTCTGGACTAGCGGGAGGACAGATACGCAGTATTTT. The chain has TRBV7-9 and TRBJ2-3; 14 bases fit TRBD2. CDR1 is SEHNR and CDR2 is FQNEAQ in the germline V gene (reference sequence). There are 16 residues in the CDR3. After removal of 5 bases from V and 3 bases from J, the junction contained 4 bases not matched to a gene.

This clone was seen a few times. This same CDR3 is encoded by further DNA sequences in the sample. The chain couples TRBV27 to TRBJ1-5, with D possibly being TRBD1 (5 bases). The CDR3 sequence is 14 residues long. V was shortened by 0 bases and J by 3 bases, with 6 bases between the two germline ends. Per the germline V gene, CDR1 is MNHEY and CDR2 is SMNVEV (reference sequence). CDR3 bases: TGTGCCAGCAGTTTATCCAGGGTCAATCAGCCCCAGCATTTT. It encodes CASSLSRVNQPQHF.

In DNA form, the CDR3 reads TGTGCCAGCAGTGAGTCACAGCGGGCAGATACGCAGTATTTT. Translated, it gives CASSESQRADTQYF. V and J are TRBV2 and TRBJ2-3; TRBD2 is a possible D gene (6 bases). The CDR3 loop spans 14 amino acids. Trimming stripped 3 bases from V and 4 bases from J, with 11 bases between. Germline V gene data show CDR1 as SNHLY and CDR2 as FYNNEI.

This rearrangement joins TRBV2 to TRBJ1-5; D uncertain. Trimming took 2 bases from V and 3 from J, leaving 5 bases between them. This CDR3 contains 13 residues. Germline CDR1 reads SNHLY; CDR2 reads FYNNEI. The CDR3 loop reads CASSEMANQPQHF. DNA of the CDR3: TGTGCCAGCAGTGAAATGGCCAATCAGCCCCAGCATTTT.

The chain uses TRBV7-9 and TRBJ2-5; the D is unclear. V was cut by 5 bases and J by 9 bases, with 10 bases left in between. This CDR3 is built from 11 residues. Germline V lookup: CDR1 SEHNR, CDR2 FQNEAQ (reference sequence). The DNA of the CDR3 is TGTGCCAGCAGCGCCTTCGAGGCCCAGTACTTC. Amino acids: CASSAFEAQYF. Based on the CDR3 plus reference TRBV7-9 and TRBJ2-5, the full variable domain is DTGVSQNPRHKITKRGQNVTFRCDPISEHNRLYWYRQTLGQGPEFLTYFQNEAQLEKSRLLSDRFSAERPKGSFSTLEIQRTEQGDSAMYLCASSAFEAQYFGPGTRLLVL.

The rearrangement joins TRBV27 to TRBJ2-1, with 8 bases aligning to TRBD1. This CDR3 contains 16 residues. J was trimmed by 15 bases and V by 2 bases; bases with no gene match: 18. Germline-derived CDR1 and CDR2 are MNHEY and SMNVEV (reference sequence). In DNA, the CDR3 is TGTGCCAGCAGTTTAGGGGCCGGGACAGGACCCTTAAGCCGGTTCTTC. Translating gives CASSLGAGTGPLSRFF.

V is TRBV15 and J is TRBJ2-5; 8 bases align to TRBD1. V was clipped by 5 bases and J by 6 bases; unmatched bases: 5. The germline V gene has CDR1 LNHNV and CDR2 YYDKDF (reference sequence). The CDR3 covers 13 residues. The CDR3 bases are TGTGCCACCAGCTTACAGGGGGGAAAGACCCAGTACTTC. Its protein product is CATSLQGGKTQYF.

The V call is TRBV27, the J call TRBJ1-5; the D gene is possibly TRBD1 (5 bases). The CDR3 runs 13 residues. V lost 5 bases and J 5 bases, leaving 10 bases between the germline ends. CDR1 and CDR2 (germline): MNHEY, SMNVEV (reference sequence). CDR3 region: CASSGGGYQPQHF. In DNA form, the CDR3 reads TGTGCCAGCAGTGGGGGGGGATATCAGCCCCAGCATTTT.

The V gene is TRBV28, the J gene TRBJ2-2, with 7 bases fitting TRBD2. The CDR3 is 14 amino acids. With V trimmed by 6 bases and J by 7 bases, 8 bases remained unmatched. The V gene's germline CDR1 is MDHEN and CDR2 SYDVKM. The CDR3 region is CASRPTSVHGELFF. DNA of the CDR3: TGTGCCAGCAGACCCACTAGCGTTCACGGGGAGCTGTTTTTT.

V gene TRBV21-1 combines with J gene TRBJ1-2; the D call in the table, TRBD1, was not verified against the DNA. TRBV21-1 has pseudogene status. The CDR3 spans 14 residues. CDR3 in amino acids: CASTLKQGLGGYTF. DNA of the CDR3: TGTGCCAGCACCCTCAAACAGGGGCTCGGAGGCTACACCTTC.

The rearrangement uses TRBV29-1 and TRBJ2-5, with 7 bases matching TRBD1. CDR3 length: 10 amino acids. Germline V gene data show CDR1 as SQVTM and CDR2 as ANQGSEA. In nucleotides, the CDR3 is TGCGAGGACCAGGGGGATGGGGCGTACTTC. It is translated as CEDQGDGAYF.

The chain is built from TRBV6-6 and TRBJ2-7, with 8 bases aligning to TRBD1. CDR3 size: 14 residues. CDR1 MNHNY and CDR2 SVGAGI come from the germline V gene (reference sequence). V shed 5 bases and J 5 bases; nucleotides not matched to a gene: 8. The CDR3 coding sequence is TGTGCCAGCAGTGCCCGGACAGGGCCCGACGAGCAGTACTTC. This gives the protein CASSARTGPDEQYF.

As regards this clone: This specimen includes other DNA sequences encoding the same CDR3. The chain joins TRBV7-9 to TRBJ2-7; 13 bases are shared with TRBD2. Trimming at V came to 4 bases and at J to 5 bases, leaving 5 bases not matched to a gene. The CDR3 is 15 amino acids. The germline gives CDR1 SEHNR, CDR2 FQNEAQ (reference sequence). The CDR3 here is CASSSGLAGVHEQYF. The CDR3 DNA reads as TGTGCCAGCAGCTCAGGACTAGCGGGAGTACACGAGCAGTACTTC.

The V and J genes are TRBV7-8 and TRBJ1-1, with unresolved D. This CDR3 comprises 15 residues. The germline CDR1 and CDR2 sequences are SGHVS and FQNEAQ. V was trimmed by 0 bases and J by 4 bases, leaving 12 bases between them. The CDR3 region is CASSLATNRGTEAFF. DNA for the CDR3: TGTGCCAGCAGCTTAGCGACAAACCGGGGCACTGAAGCTTTCTTT.